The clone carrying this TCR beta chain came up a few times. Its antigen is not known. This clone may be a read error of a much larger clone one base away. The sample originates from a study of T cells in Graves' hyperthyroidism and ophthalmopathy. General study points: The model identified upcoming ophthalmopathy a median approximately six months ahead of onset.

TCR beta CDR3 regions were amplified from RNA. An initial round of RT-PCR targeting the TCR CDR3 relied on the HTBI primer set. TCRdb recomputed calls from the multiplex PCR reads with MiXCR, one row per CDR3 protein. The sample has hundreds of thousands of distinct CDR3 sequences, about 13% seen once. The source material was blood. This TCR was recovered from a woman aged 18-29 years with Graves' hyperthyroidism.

CDR3 bases: TGTGCCCGCTCACCGGTAACGAGACAGAGGGGTGAAAAACTGTTTTTT. Translated, it gives CARSPVTRQRGEKLFF. The chain employs TRBV18 and TRBJ1-4, with D maybe TRBD1 (5 bases). The CDR3 is 16 residues long. The germline gives CDR1 KGHSH, CDR2 LQKENI.